Below are 29 T cell receptor beta chains sequenced from a single sample in a study of T-cell memory formation after mild COVID-19. TCRdb re-called the 5' RACE reads with MiXCR, one entry per CDR3 protein. The sample carries approximately 190,000 distinct CDR3 sequences, around 18% recorded once. Input material: PBMCs or a T cell subset sorted from them (not recorded which). These receptors were taken from an adult woman who had mild COVID-19 (a few samples of this study predate the infection). Cell type and time point are not known.

At least ten counts were recorded for this clonotype. This sequence joins TRBV5-1 and TRBJ2-5; D is unresolved. V lost 1 base and J 5 bases, leaving 9 bases between the germline ends. Germline V gene sequence: CDR1 SGHRS, CDR2 YFSETQ. The CDR3 is made up of 13 amino acids. CDR3 in DNA: TGCGCCAGCAGCTTGCGGCAGCAGGAGACCCAGTACTTC. This gives the protein CASSLRQQETQYF.

CDR3 amino acids: CASSADTASGNTIYF. As DNA, the CDR3 is TGTGCCAGCAGCGCTGACACCGCCTCTGGAAACACCATATATTTT. The chain couples TRBV6-1 to TRBJ1-3; D not resolved. The CDR3 consists of 15 residues. Trimming cost V 6 bases and J 0 bases, with 12 bases left between them. CDR1 is MNHNS, CDR2 SASEGT, per germline.

This chain links TRBV11-3 with TRBJ2-5; 9 bases are a match to TRBD1. The CDR3 length is 15 residues. With V trimmed by 5 bases and J by 5 bases, 9 bases remained unmatched. The germline V gene encodes CDR1 SGHNT and CDR2 YENEEA. The CDR3 sequence: CASSPGTGLRETQYF. CDR3 in DNA: TGTGCCAGCAGCCCCGGGACAGGGCTACGGGAGACCCAGTACTTC.

This clonotype was seen only once. The V call is TRBV7-9, the J call TRBJ1-5, with a possible D match to TRBD1 (6 bases). V was cut by 1 base and J by 3 bases, with 13 bases left in between. Germline assignment: CDR1 SEHNR and CDR2 FQNEAQ (reference sequence). The CDR3 is 16 amino acids. In DNA, the CDR3 is TGTGCCAGCAGCTTAGGTATAGGACAGATCAATCAGCCCCAGCATTTT. It is translated as CASSLGIGQINQPQHF.

The V gene is TRBV30, the J gene TRBJ1-1; D uncertain. Trimming cost V 2 bases and J 2 bases, with 12 bases left between them. From germline, CDR1 is GTSNPN and CDR2 SVGIG (reference sequence). The CDR3 is made up of 14 amino acids. The CDR3 nucleotides read TGTGCCTGGAGTTCGGGCGGTATAAACACTGAAGCTTTCTTT. Its protein is CAWSSGGINTEAFF.

In this sample, this clonotype turned up a few times. V is TRBV7-3 and J is TRBJ2-7; perhaps TRBD1 as D (6 bases). V lost 2 bases, J lost 7 bases, and 15 bases lay in between. The length of the CDR3 is 14 residues. CDR1 and CDR2 (germline): SGHTA, FQGTGA. The CDR3 nucleotides read TGTGCCAGCAGCTTAGTTGGACAGTCGAGGGAGCAGTACTTC. Translated, it gives CASSLVGQSREQYF.

The chain combines TRBV10-3 with TRBJ1-4; perhaps TRBD1 as D (6 bases). The CDR3 covers 12 residues. CDR1 ENHRY and CDR2 SYGVKD come from the germline V gene. The V end was cut by 3 bases, the J end by 7 bases, with 6 bases between. For the CDR3, the DNA is TGTGCCATCAGTGACAGGGGTGAAAAACTGTTTTTT. Amino acid sequence: CAISDRGEKLFF.

The rearrangement joins TRBV18 to TRBJ2-7; 10 bases fit TRBD2. The germline V gene encodes CDR1 KGHSH and CDR2 LQKENI. The CDR3 sequence is 14 residues long. J was trimmed by 5 bases and V by 6 bases; bases with no gene match: 7. CDR3 protein: CASSPGLARNEQYF. The CDR3 bases are TGTGCCAGCTCCCCGGGACTAGCGAGAAACGAGCAGTACTTC.

This clonotype was detected a few times. Written as DNA, the CDR3 is TGTGCCTGGAGTCCCGGGGAGTTAAGCAATCAGCCCCAGCATTTT. The encoded protein is CAWSPGELSNQPQHF. V usage is TRBV30 and J usage is TRBJ1-5; D is uncertain. The germline gives CDR1 GTSNPN, CDR2 SVGIG (reference sequence). The length of the CDR3 is 15 residues. The germline V and J ends were trimmed by 2 bases and 1 base, with 12 bases remaining between them.

The V gene is TRBV5-1, the J gene TRBJ1-1, with 7 bases fitting TRBD1. This CDR3 comprises 13 residues. The germline V gene encodes CDR1 SGHRS and CDR2 YFSETQ. J was trimmed by 7 bases and V by 3 bases; bases with no gene match: 6. The CDR3 coding sequence is TGCGCCAGCAGCTCCGACCAGGGGGGTGAAGCTTTCTTT. This gives the protein CASSSDQGGEAFF.

This clonotype was observed a handful of times. The chain recombines TRBV30 with TRBJ2-7; the match to TRBD1 covers 9 bases. J was trimmed by 3 bases and V by 2 bases; bases with no gene match: 17. Germline-derived CDR1 and CDR2 are GTSNPN and SVGIG (reference sequence). CDR3 length: 18 residues. CDR3 in DNA: TGTGCCTGGAGTAGACATACGAAAGGGACAGGGAAGAACTACGAGCAGTACTTC. It translates to CAWSRHTKGTGKNYEQYF.

This clonotype has only a few counts. This chain links TRBV30 with TRBJ1-2, with D unclear. The ends were cut back, 2 bases at V and 0 bases at J, with 13 bases in the middle. The CDR3 extends over 15 amino acids. Germline V gene data show CDR1 as GTSNPN and CDR2 as SVGIG (reference sequence). Here the CDR3 DNA reads TGTGCCTGGAGTAGAGACGGCAAAGCTAACTATGGCTACACCTTC. Encoded protein: CAWSRDGKANYGYTF.

The rearrangement uses TRBV7-8 and TRBJ1-4; 7 bases line up with TRBD1. Unmatched junction bases numbered 3, after V lost 1 base and J lost 1 base. Germline V lookup: CDR1 SGHVS, CDR2 FQNEAQ. This CDR3 comprises 16 residues. The CDR3 DNA sequence: TGTGCCAGCAGCTTAGGACAGGGTTTAACTAATGAAAAACTGTTTTTT. Translated: CASSLGQGLTNEKLFF.

This clonotype was seen only a few times. This chain links TRBV7-9 with TRBJ1-1; D ambiguous. CDR3 size: 14 residues. Looked up from germline, CDR1 is SEHNR and CDR2 is FQNEAQ (reference sequence). Trimming left V 3 bases short and J 4 bases short, with 12 bases between. The CDR3 DNA reads as TGTGCCAGCAGCTTCCTCGCCCAGGCCACTGAAGCTTTCTTT. Amino acids: CASSFLAQATEAFF.

V is TRBV20-1 and J is TRBJ2-3; 10 bases map to TRBD2. V lost 2 bases to trimming and J lost 5 bases; unmatched junction nucleotides: 7. The CDR3 covers 15 residues. CDR1 is DFQATT, CDR2 SNEGSKA, per germline (reference sequence). CDR3 nucleotides: TGCAGTGCTAGACCGAGCGGGAGGGCCCTAGATACGCAGTATTTT. The encoded protein is CSARPSGRALDTQYF.

This clonotype was observed a few times. The rearrangement links TRBV6-5 to TRBJ2-4, with 9 bases matching TRBD1. With V trimmed by 6 bases and J by 6 bases, 3 bases remained unmatched. Germline CDR1 reads MNHEY; CDR2 reads SVGAGI. The CDR3 consists of 13 residues. The CDR3 region is CASRRDRVNIQYF. The CDR3 region has the DNA TGTGCCAGCAGACGGGACAGGGTAAACATTCAGTACTTC.

This clonotype was seen a handful of times. The CDR3 DNA reads TGTGCCAGCAGTCAACTCCCGAAAGGGAAGTATGGCTACACCTTC. This codes for CASSQLPKGKYGYTF. This chain links TRBV12-3 or TRBV12-4 with TRBJ1-2; D is undetermined. V was clipped by 5 bases and J by 5 bases, with 18 bases between them. CDR3 length equals 15 residues.

This clonotype showed up many times. The chain uses TRBV6-2 or TRBV6-3 and TRBJ2-3; possible D gene TRBD2, 5 bases. From germline, CDR1 is MNHEY and CDR2 SVGEGT. This CDR3 is built from 14 residues. V lost 6 bases and J 2 bases, leaving 12 bases between the germline ends. CDR3 sequence: CASRREGLTDTQYF. CDR3 in DNA: TGTGCCAGCAGGAGAGAGGGCCTCACAGATACGCAGTATTTT.

There are a few counts of this clonotype. The gene calls are TRBV30 and TRBJ1-2; no clear D gene. The CDR3 runs 10 residues. The germline CDR1 and CDR2 sequences are GTSNPN and SVGIG (reference sequence). The CDR3 region has the DNA TGTGCGGGAGGAGTCGGCGGCTACACCTTC. Translation: CAGGVGGYTF.

This clonotype has only a few counts. This chain uses TRBV2 with TRBJ2-1; 7 bases match TRBD1. Germline V gives CDR1 SNHLY, CDR2 FYNNEI. This CDR3 has 14 residues. Trimming cost V 5 bases and J 6 bases; bases outside gene matches: 7. The CDR3, as DNA: TGTGCCAGCAGTCGGACAGGAGGAATCAATGAGCAGTTCTTC. Encoded protein: CASSRTGGINEQFF. Complete variable domain (other parts from reference TRBV2 and TRBJ2-1): EPEVTQTPSHQVTQMGQEVILRCVPISNHLYFYWYRQILGQKVEFLVSFYNNEISEKSEIFDDQFSVERPDGSNFTLKIRSTKLEDSAMYFCASSRTGGINEQFFGPGTRLTVL.

V gene TRBV24-1 combines with J gene TRBJ2-3, with TRBD1 matching 7 bases. Germline loops: CDR1 KGHDR, CDR2 SFDVKD. V gave up 3 bases and J gave up 3 bases; unmatched junction bases: 2. The CDR3 runs to 14 residues. DNA for the CDR3: TGTGCCACCAGTGATCCGACAGGGACAGATACGCAGTATTTT. It is translated as CATSDPTGTDTQYF.

The rearrangement links TRBV4-3 to TRBJ2-7; D uncertain. Trimming cost V 1 base and J 1 base, with 11 bases left between them. The CDR3 covers 15 residues. The germline gives CDR1 LGHNA, CDR2 YSLEER. CDR3 residues: CASSQAPTASYEQYF. CDR3 DNA sequence: TGCGCCAGCAGCCAAGCCCCGACTGCATCCTACGAGCAGTACTTC.

This clonotype was seen only a few times. The chain has TRBV5-1 and TRBJ1-2, with TRBD1 as a possible D gene (6 bases). Germline values: CDR1 SGHRS, CDR2 YFSETQ. V was trimmed by 4 bases and J by 8 bases, leaving 18 bases between them. This CDR3 has 14 amino acids. For the CDR3, the DNA is TGCGCCAGCAGCCGGGGGCCGGCAGGGCTAGGCTACACCTTC. It is translated as CASSRGPAGLGYTF.

The rearrangement links TRBV7-6 to TRBJ1-1; D not resolved. V was cut by 3 bases and J by 1 base, with 15 bases left in between. CDR3 size: 16 residues. Germline V gene data show CDR1 as SGHVS and CDR2 as FNYEAQ. The CDR3 coding sequence is TGTGCCAGCAGCTTGGGGATCGGGGTGCCGAACACTGAAGCTTTCTTT. Protein sequence: CASSLGIGVPNTEAFF.

The J gene is TRBJ2-1, the V gene TRBV6-5; 9 bases are shared with TRBD1. The CDR3 sequence is 15 residues long. From germline, CDR1 is MNHEY and CDR2 SVGAGI. Unmatched junction bases numbered 6, after V lost 4 bases and J lost 5 bases. CDR3 amino acids: CASSSGGTGNNEQFF. The CDR3 region has the DNA TGTGCCAGCAGTTCCGGCGGGACAGGGAACAATGAGCAGTTCTTC.

This clonotype has more than one count but fewer than ten. The chain uses TRBV6-1 and TRBJ1-6; possibly TRBD1 for D (5 bases). CDR3 length equals 16 residues. From germline, CDR1 is MNHNS and CDR2 SASEGT. Deletions cut 7 bases from V and 0 bases from J, with 13 bases between. The CDR3 nucleotides are TGTGCCAGCATGGCAGGGAGCGCCTCCTATAATTCACCCCTCCACTTT. Its protein is CASMAGSASYNSPLHF.

The chain has TRBV20-1 and TRBJ2-1; D could derive from TRBD1 or TRBD2 (5 bases each). Trimming pared 2 bases from V and 0 bases from J, leaving 11 bases between. The CDR3 loop spans 15 amino acids. Germline values: CDR1 DFQATT, CDR2 SNEGSKA (reference sequence). The DNA for the CDR3 is TGCAGTGCTAGAAAGGGACGTAGCTCCTACAATGAGCAGTTCTTC. Translation: CSARKGRSSYNEQFF.

This clonotype was observed many times. The rearrangement uses TRBV4-3 and TRBJ2-2, with 9 bases lining up with TRBD2. CDR1 is LGHNA, CDR2 YSLEER, per germline. The CDR3 contains 18 residues. After removal of 1 base from V and 0 bases from J, the junction contained 6 bases not matched to a gene. The CDR3 DNA sequence: TGCGCCAGCAGCCAAGGGGGAGTAGCGGGAGCGAACACCGGGGAGCTGTTTTTT. Amino acid sequence: CASSQGGVAGANTGELFF.

This clonotype was seen only a few times. V usage is TRBV7-3 and J usage is TRBJ1-3, with D unclear. The CDR3 extends over 14 amino acids. Trimming pared 5 bases from V and 4 bases from J, leaving 12 bases between. The germline CDR1 and CDR2 sequences are SGHTA and FQGTGA. The CDR3 sequence: CASSPSATGNTIYF. The CDR3 coding sequence is TGTGCCAGCAGCCCCTCTGCTACCGGAAACACCATATATTTT.